This T cell receptor beta chain was documented in a study of T-cell memory formation after mild COVID-19. V was trimmed by 6 bases and J by 4 bases, leaving 12 bases between them. Germline lookup yields CDR1 DFQATT and CDR2 SNEGSKA (reference sequence). The CDR3 contains 12 residues. TCRdb ran MiXCR on the 5' RACE reads and lists one entry per CDR3 protein. The sample consists of about 140,000 distinct CDR3 sequences, 14% of them appearing once. The clonotype originates from an adult woman who had mild COVID-19 (a few samples of this study predate the infection). Cell type and time point are not known. Sequenced: PBMCs or a T cell subset sorted from them (not recorded which). The chain joins TRBV20-1 to TRBJ1-1; weak D call: TRBD1 (5 bases). CDR3 in amino acids: CSAGEGTTEAFF. In DNA form, the CDR3 reads TGCAGTGCAGGAGAGGGGACCACTGAAGCTTTCTTT.